This entry lists 17 T cell receptor beta chains sequenced from one sample in a study of blood T cell repertoires in COVID-19. Sequenced by immunoSEQ multiplex PCR; TCRdb stores in-frame clones only, minus some. The sample lists tens of thousands of clones; roughly 85% were seen once. The sample was peripheral blood. These receptors came from a human donor in a cohort sampled during active COVID-19.

The chain combines TRBV19 with TRBJ1-1; possible D gene TRBD1, 5 bases. V shed 4 bases and J shed 4 bases, with 10 bases lying between them. CDR3 size: 13 residues. Germline values: CDR1 LNHDA, CDR2 SQIVND (reference sequence). In nucleotides, the CDR3 is TGTGCCAGTAGTAGGGGGGGAGGCACTGAAGCTTTCTTT. Protein: CASSRGGGTEAFF.

The rearrangement uses TRBV28 and TRBJ2-7, with D maybe TRBD1 (6 bases). The V gene lost 4 bases and the J gene lost 6 bases, with 19 bases spanning the gap. CDR3 length: 15 amino acids. CDR1 and CDR2 (germline): MDHEN, SYDVKM. The CDR3 spells CASSSQSGTIGEQYF. The CDR3 coding sequence is TGTGCCAGCAGTTCGCAGTCCGGGACAATCGGCGAGCAGTACTTC.

V gene TRBV27 combines with J gene TRBJ2-7; D is possibly TRBD2 (6 bases). V was clipped by 6 bases and J by 4 bases, with 16 bases between them. The germline V gene has CDR1 MNHEY and CDR2 SMNVEV (reference sequence). CDR3 length equals 14 residues. In DNA form, the CDR3 reads TGTGCCAGCAGCTCGGGACTGACCCCTTACGAGCAGTACTTC. As protein: CASSSGLTPYEQYF.

In its sample, this clone was seen a few times. The rearrangement uses TRBV10-3 and TRBJ2-7, with a tentative D call TRBD1 (5 bases). The CDR3 consists of 13 residues. Germline-derived CDR1 and CDR2 are ENHRY and SYGVKD. V dropped 7 bases and J dropped 4 bases, with 14 bases sitting between them. The CDR3 DNA reads as TGTGCCATCATGCGGCAGGGTTCATACGAGCAGTACTTC. Its protein is CAIMRQGSYEQYF.

This chain joins TRBV30 and TRBJ2-5; maybe TRBD1 (5 bases). This CDR3 is built from 13 residues. Germline loops: CDR1 GTSNPN, CDR2 SVGIG (reference sequence). Trimming took off 1 base at V and 5 bases at J, with 11 bases between the two ends. The CDR3 is CAWSGGSGETQYF. The CDR3 coding sequence is TGTGCCTGGAGTGGGGGTTCAGGGGAGACCCAGTACTTC.

J is TRBJ2-7 and V is TRBV28, with unresolved D. The CDR3 runs 14 residues. V lost 6 bases and J 0 bases, leaving 12 bases between the germline ends. The germline V gene has CDR1 MDHEN and CDR2 SYDVKM. The CDR3 sequence: CASSTPRSSYEQYF. For the CDR3, the DNA is TGTGCCAGCAGCACCCCCCGCAGCTCCTACGAGCAGTACTTC.

This clone was found a few times. The rearrangement joins TRBV19 to TRBJ1-5; D might be TRBD1 (6 bases). This CDR3 is built from 14 residues. From germline, CDR1 is LNHDA and CDR2 SQIVND (reference sequence). The V end lost 0 bases, the J end lost 7 bases, and 10 bases lay between the germline ends. DNA for the CDR3: TGTGCCAGTAGTATAGAGGGGGCAGGGCAGCCCCAGCATTTT. Protein product: CASSIEGAGQPQHF.

This chain connects TRBV18 to TRBJ2-1; D is undetermined. V lost 3 bases, J lost 0 bases, and 12 bases lay in between. The germline CDR1 and CDR2 sequences are KGHSH and LQKENI. This CDR3 spans 16 amino acids. CDR3 bases: TGTGCCAGCTCACCCCAACTGGAGAGCTCCTACAATGAGCAGTTCTTC. Translated: CASSPQLESSYNEQFF. Variable domain in full (rest from reference TRBV18 and TRBJ2-1): NAGVMQNPRHLVRRRGQEARLRCSPMKGHSHVYWYRQLPEEGLKFMVYLQKENIIDESGMPKERFSAEFPKEGPSILRIQQVVRGDSAAYFCASSPQLESSYNEQFFGPGTRLTVL.

CDR3 coding DNA: TGTGCCAGTAGTATCCCACTTTTACAGGGACACCAGCCCCAGCATTTT. It specifies CASSIPLLQGHQPQHF. The V and J genes are TRBV19 and TRBJ1-5; tentative D call: TRBD1 (6 bases). V lost 3 bases and J 7 bases, leaving 19 bases between the germline ends. Germline assignment: CDR1 LNHDA and CDR2 SQIVND (reference sequence). The CDR3 has 16 residues.

The V gene is TRBV11-2, the J gene TRBJ2-7, with 7 bases that match TRBD1. Germline CDR1 is SGHAT and CDR2 is FQNNGV. This CDR3 spans 16 amino acids. The V and J ends lost 0 bases and 0 bases, in that order; junction bases with no gene match: 5. DNA of the CDR3: TGTGCCAGCAGCTTAGATGGGCAGGGGGTCTCCTACGAGCAGTACTTC. As protein: CASSLDGQGVSYEQYF.

This chain links TRBV6-5 with TRBJ1-4; 8 bases fit TRBD1. Germline CDR1 reads MNHEY; CDR2 reads SVGAGI. J was trimmed by 3 bases and V by 5 bases; bases with no gene match: 5. This CDR3 spans 15 amino acids. CDR3 DNA: TGTGCCAGCAGTATCGGACAGGGTTCTAATGAAAAACTGTTTTTT. Encoded protein: CASSIGQGSNEKLFF.

The V call is TRBV19, the J call TRBJ1-5, with 10 bases matching TRBD1. The CDR3 is made up of 16 amino acids. Germline trimming cut 2 bases from V and 4 bases from J; bases unmatched to any gene: 5. Per the germline V gene, CDR1 is LNHDA and CDR2 is SQIVND (reference sequence). CDR3 sequence: CASSIRDRGYNQPQHF. The CDR3 DNA is TGTGCCAGTAGTATACGGGACAGGGGCTATAATCAGCCCCAGCATTTT.

This clone occurred a few times. The rearrangement links TRBV7-9 to TRBJ2-7; tentatively, D is TRBD2 (5 bases). Germline CDR1 is SEHNR and CDR2 is FQNEAQ (reference sequence). Trimming cost V 3 bases and J 2 bases, with 8 bases left between them. This CDR3 is built from 13 residues. CDR3 DNA sequence: TGTGCCAGCAGCTTGGCGGGCCCCTACGAGCAGTACTTC. It translates to CASSLAGPYEQYF.

The chain recombines TRBV7-6 with TRBJ1-3; D may be TRBD1 (5 bases). The germline V and J ends were trimmed by 5 bases and 0 bases, with 14 bases remaining between them. The CDR3 spans 16 residues. Germline-derived CDR1 and CDR2 are SGHVS and FNYEAQ. CDR3 amino acids: CASSPRTGLSGNTIYF. CDR3 nucleotides: TGTGCCAGCAGCCCCAGGACGGGACTCTCTGGAAACACCATATATTTT.

CDR3 in amino acids: CASSVAAGGGSYEQYF. CDR3 nucleotide sequence: TGTGCCAGCAGCGTCGCCGCGGGGGGGGGCTCCTACGAGCAGTACTTC. V and J are TRBV9 and TRBJ2-7; 9 bases match TRBD2. With 2 bases clipped from V and 0 bases from J, the junction kept 6 bases outside the gene matches. The CDR3 contains 16 residues. The germline V gene has CDR1 SGDLS and CDR2 YYNGEE.

The chain's CDR3 is CASSLVQGIPYEQYF. CDR3 coding DNA: TGTGCCAGCAGTTTAGTGCAGGGCATCCCCTACGAGCAGTACTTC. V is TRBV28 and J is TRBJ2-7; TRBD1 is a possible D gene (5 bases). The CDR3 has 15 amino acids. Germline-derived CDR1 and CDR2 are MDHEN and SYDVKM. The V and J ends lost 2 bases and 2 bases respectively, with 13 bases between them.

This chain uses TRBV19 with TRBJ1-5; D not resolved. Trimming took 7 bases from V and 2 from J, leaving 12 bases between them. The CDR3 consists of 14 residues. Germline V CDR1 and CDR2: LNHDA, SQIVND (reference sequence). CDR3 protein: CASTKVGGNQPQHF. CDR3 nucleotides: TGTGCCAGTACCAAAGTGGGCGGCAATCAGCCCCAGCATTTT.